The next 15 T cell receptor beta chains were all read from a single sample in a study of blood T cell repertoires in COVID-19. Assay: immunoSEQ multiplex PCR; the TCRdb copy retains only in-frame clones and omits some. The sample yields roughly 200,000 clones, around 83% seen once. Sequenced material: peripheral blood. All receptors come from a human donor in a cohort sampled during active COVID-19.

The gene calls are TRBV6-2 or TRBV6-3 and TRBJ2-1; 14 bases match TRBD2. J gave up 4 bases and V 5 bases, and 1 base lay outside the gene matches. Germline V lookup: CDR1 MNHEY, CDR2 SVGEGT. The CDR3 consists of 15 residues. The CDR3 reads CASSRTSGGYNEQFF. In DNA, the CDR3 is TGTGCCAGCAGTCGGACTAGCGGGGGGTACAATGAGCAGTTCTTC.

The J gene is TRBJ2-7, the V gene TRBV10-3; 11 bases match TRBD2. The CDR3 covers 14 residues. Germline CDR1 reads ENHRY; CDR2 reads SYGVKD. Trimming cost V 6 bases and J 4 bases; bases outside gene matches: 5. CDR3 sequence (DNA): TGTGCCATCAGCGAGGGACTAGCGGAGTACGAGCAGTACTTC. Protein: CAISEGLAEYEQYF.

In nucleotides, the CDR3 is TGTGCCAGTAGTTTGGTCGACAGTGGATCACCCCTCCACTTT. It specifies CASSLVDSGSPLHF. The genes are TRBV19 and TRBJ1-6; D possibly corresponds to TRBD1 (5 bases). The CDR3 is 14 residues long. Looked up from germline, CDR1 is LNHDA and CDR2 is SQIVND (reference sequence). The V end was cut by 5 bases, the J end by 10 bases, with 15 bases between.

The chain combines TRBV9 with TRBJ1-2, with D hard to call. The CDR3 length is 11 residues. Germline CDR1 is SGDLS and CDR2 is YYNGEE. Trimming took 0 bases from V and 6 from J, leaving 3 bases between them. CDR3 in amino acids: CASSVVDGYTF. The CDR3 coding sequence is TGTGCCAGCAGCGTAGTCGATGGCTACACCTTC. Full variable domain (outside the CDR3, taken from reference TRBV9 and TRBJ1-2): DSGVTQTPKHLITATGQRVTLRCSPRSGDLSVYWYQQSLDQGLQFLIQYYNGEERAKGNILERFSAQQFPDLHSELNLSSLELGDSALYFCASSVVDGYTFGSGTRLTVV.

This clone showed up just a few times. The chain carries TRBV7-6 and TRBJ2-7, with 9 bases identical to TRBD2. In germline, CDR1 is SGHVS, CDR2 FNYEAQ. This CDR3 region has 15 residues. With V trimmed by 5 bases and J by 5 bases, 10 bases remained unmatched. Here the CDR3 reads CASSLRERGVNEQYF. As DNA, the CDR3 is TGTGCCAGCAGCCTCCGCGAGCGGGGGGTAAACGAGCAGTACTTC.

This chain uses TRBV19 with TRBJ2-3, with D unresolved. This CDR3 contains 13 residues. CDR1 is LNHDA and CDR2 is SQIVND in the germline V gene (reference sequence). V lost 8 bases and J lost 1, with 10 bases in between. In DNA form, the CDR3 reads TGTGCCAGTGCCCGGGTTGGCACAGATACGCAGTATTTT. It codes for CASARVGTDTQYF. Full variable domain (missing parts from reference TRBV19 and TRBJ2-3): DGGITQSPKYLFRKEGQNVTLSCEQNLNHDAMYWYRQDPGQGLRLIYYSQIVNDFQKGDIAEGYSVSREKKESFPLTVTSAQKNPTAFYLCASARVGTDTQYFGPGTRLTVL.

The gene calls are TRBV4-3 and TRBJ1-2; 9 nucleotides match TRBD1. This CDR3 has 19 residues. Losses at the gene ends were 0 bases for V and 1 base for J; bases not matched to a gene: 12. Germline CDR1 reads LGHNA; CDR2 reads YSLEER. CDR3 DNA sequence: TGCGCCAGCAGCCAAGAGACCGGGACAGGGCCCTATTTTAACTATGGCTACACCTTC. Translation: CASSQETGTGPYFNYGYTF.

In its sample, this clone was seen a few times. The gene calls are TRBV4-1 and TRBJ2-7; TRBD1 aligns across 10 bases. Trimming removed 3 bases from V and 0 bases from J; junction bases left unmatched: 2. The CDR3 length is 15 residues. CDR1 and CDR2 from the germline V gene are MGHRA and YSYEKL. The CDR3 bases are TGCGCCAGCAGCCAGCGGACAGGGGGCTCCTACGAGCAGTACTTC. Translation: CASSQRTGGSYEQYF.

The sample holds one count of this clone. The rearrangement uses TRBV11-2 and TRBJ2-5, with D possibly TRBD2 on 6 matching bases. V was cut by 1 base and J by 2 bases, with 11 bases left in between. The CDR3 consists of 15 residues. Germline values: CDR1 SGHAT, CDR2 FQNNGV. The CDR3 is CASSLGGVPQETQYF. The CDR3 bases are TGTGCCAGCAGCTTAGGGGGGGTCCCACAAGAGACCCAGTACTTC.

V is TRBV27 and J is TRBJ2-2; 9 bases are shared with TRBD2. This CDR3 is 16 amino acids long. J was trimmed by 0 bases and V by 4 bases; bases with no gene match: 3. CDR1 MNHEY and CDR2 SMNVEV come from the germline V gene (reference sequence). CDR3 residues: CASSSLAGANTGELFF. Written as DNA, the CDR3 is TGTGCCAGCAGTTCTTTAGCGGGGGCGAACACCGGGGAGCTGTTTTTT.

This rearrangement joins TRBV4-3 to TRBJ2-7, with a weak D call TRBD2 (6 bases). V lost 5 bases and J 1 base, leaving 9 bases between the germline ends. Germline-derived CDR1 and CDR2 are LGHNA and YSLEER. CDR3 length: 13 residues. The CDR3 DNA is TGCGCCAGCAGCGAGGAGGGGTCCTACGAGCAGTACTTC. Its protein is CASSEEGSYEQYF.

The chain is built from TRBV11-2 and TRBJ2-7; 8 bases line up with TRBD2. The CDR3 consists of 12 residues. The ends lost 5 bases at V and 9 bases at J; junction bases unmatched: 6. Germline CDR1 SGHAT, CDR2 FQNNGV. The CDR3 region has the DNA TGTGCCAGCAGCGAGCGGGGGAGGGGGCAGTACTTC. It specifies CASSERGRGQYF. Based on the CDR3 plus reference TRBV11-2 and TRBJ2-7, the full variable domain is EAGVAQSPRYKIIEKRQSVAFWCNPISGHATLYWYQQILGQGPKLLIQFQNNGVVDDSQLPKDRFSAERLKGVDSTLKIQPAKLEDSAVYLCASSERGRGQYFGPGTRLTVT.

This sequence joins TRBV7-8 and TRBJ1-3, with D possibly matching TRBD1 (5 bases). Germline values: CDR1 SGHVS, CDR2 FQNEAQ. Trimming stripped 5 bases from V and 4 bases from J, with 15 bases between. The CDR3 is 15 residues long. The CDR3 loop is CASSLQVMLGNTIYF. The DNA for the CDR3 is TGTGCCAGCAGCCTACAGGTGATGTTAGGAAACACCATATATTTT.

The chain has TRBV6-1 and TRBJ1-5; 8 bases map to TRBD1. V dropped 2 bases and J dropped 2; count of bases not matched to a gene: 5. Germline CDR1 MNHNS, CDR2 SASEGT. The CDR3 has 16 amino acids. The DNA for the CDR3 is TGTGCCAGCAGTGAACAAACAGGGGGAGGCAATCAGCCCCAGCATTTT. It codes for CASSEQTGGGNQPQHF.

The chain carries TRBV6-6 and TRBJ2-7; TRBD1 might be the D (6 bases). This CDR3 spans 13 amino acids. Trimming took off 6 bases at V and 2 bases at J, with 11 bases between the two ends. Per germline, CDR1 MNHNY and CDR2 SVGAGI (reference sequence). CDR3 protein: CASSKGQTYEQYF. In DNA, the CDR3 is TGTGCCAGCAGCAAAGGACAGACCTACGAGCAGTACTTC.